Listed here are 23 T cell receptor beta chains from one sample, sequenced in a study of blood T cell repertoires in COVID-19. TCRdb's copy holds only in-frame clones and misses some; the assay was immunoSEQ multiplex PCR. The table records roughly 300,000 clones, around 83% of them present only once. The sample comprised peripheral blood. The receptors were gathered from a woman between 50 and 59 years old with acute or convalescent COVID-19.

The V call is TRBV2, the J call TRBJ1-1; the D is unclear. Germline values: CDR1 SNHLY, CDR2 FYNNEI. This CDR3 is built from 12 residues. The V end was cut by 7 bases, the J end by 11 bases, with 17 bases between. The CDR3 nucleotides are TGTGCCAGCACCCGGAGAACCTACTGGGCTTTCTTT. As protein: CASTRRTYWAFF.

The chain has TRBV5-1 and TRBJ2-6; D remains ambiguous. The CDR3 runs 15 residues. Per the germline V gene, CDR1 is SGHRS and CDR2 is YFSETQ. V lost 1 base, J lost 1 base, and 6 bases lay in between. CDR3 nucleotides: TGCGCCAGCAGCTTGTTAATGTCTGGGGCCAACGTCCTGACTTTC. Translation: CASSLLMSGANVLTF.

V is TRBV7-6 and J is TRBJ2-2; D is perhaps TRBD2 (6 bases). CDR1 is SGHVS, CDR2 FNYEAQ, per germline. The CDR3 loop spans 16 amino acids. The ends were cut back, 2 bases at V and 5 bases at J, with 15 bases in the middle. The CDR3 coding sequence is TGTGCCAGCAGCTTACTAGCGAACGGAGGGACCGGGGAGCTGTTTTTT. Its protein is CASSLLANGGTGELFF.

The chain joins TRBV7-9 to TRBJ1-5, with a tentative D call TRBD1 (5 bases). From germline, CDR1 is SEHNR and CDR2 FQNEAQ (reference sequence). The CDR3 runs 13 residues. Trimming left V 6 bases short and J 5 bases short, with 11 bases between. CDR3 sequence: CASSGQNDQPQHF. Written as DNA, the CDR3 is TGTGCCAGCAGTGGACAAAATGATCAGCCCCAGCATTTT.

In its sample, this clone was seen a few times. The genes are TRBV2 and TRBJ1-6; D is perhaps TRBD1 (5 bases). V lost 2 bases to trimming and J lost 10 bases, with 15 bases between them. CDR1 and CDR2 from the germline V gene are SNHLY and FYNNEI. The CDR3 is 15 residues long. The CDR3 region is CASSELSGVNSPLHF. DNA for the CDR3: TGTGCCAGCAGTGAACTCTCGGGGGTAAACTCACCCCTCCACTTT.

This chain joins TRBV5-4 and TRBJ2-2; 10 bases are shared with TRBD2. Germline-derived CDR1 and CDR2 are SGHNT and YYREEE (reference sequence). J gave up 4 bases and V 4 bases, and 4 bases lay outside the gene matches. The CDR3 spans 15 residues. CDR3 sequence reads: CASSAASGSTGELFF. CDR3 coding DNA: TGTGCCAGCAGCGCGGCTAGCGGGAGCACCGGGGAGCTGTTTTTT.

About this clone itself: Other DNA sequences in the sample encode the same CDR3. The CDR3 nucleotides are TGCGCCAGCAGCTTGGGGCAGGGCGGACAAGAGACCCAGTACTTC. Protein product: CASSLGQGGQETQYF. The chain joins TRBV5-1 to TRBJ2-5; perhaps TRBD1 as D (5 bases). The CDR3 is 15 residues long. The V and J ends lost 0 bases and 2 bases respectively, with 11 bases between them. Germline V gene lookup returns CDR1 SGHRS and CDR2 YFSETQ.

The chain links TRBV2 to TRBJ1-4; no clear D. The CDR3 spans 16 residues. Germline-derived CDR1 and CDR2 are SNHLY and FYNNEI. V dropped 6 bases and J dropped 0 bases, with 14 bases sitting between them. The CDR3 protein is CASRSWSISTNEKLFF. The CDR3 DNA reads TGTGCCAGCAGAAGCTGGTCGATTTCAACTAATGAAAAACTGTTTTTT.

Written as DNA, the CDR3 is TGCGCCAGCAGCCAACTAGCGGGAGGCTTCAATGAGCAGTTCTTC. Protein product: CASSQLAGGFNEQFF. This sequence joins TRBV4-3 and TRBJ2-1, with 11 bases fitting TRBD2. Germline V CDR1 and CDR2: LGHNA, YSLEER. The CDR3 is made up of 15 amino acids. The V and J ends lost 2 bases and 6 bases, in that order; junction bases with no gene match: 3.

In the case of this clone: Distinct nucleotide sequences in the sample also encode this CDR3. V is TRBV3-1 (or the pseudogene TRBV3-2) and J is TRBJ2-7; TRBD2 matches at 8 bases. The CDR3 spans 14 residues. Germline V lookup: CDR1 LGHDT, CDR2 YNNKEL (reference sequence). V shed 2 bases and J 2 bases; nucleotides not matched to a gene: 2. CDR3 sequence reads: CASSQTSGPYEQYF. For the CDR3, the DNA is TGTGCCAGCAGCCAAACTAGCGGCCCCTACGAGCAGTACTTC.

The chain has TRBV5-1 and TRBJ2-1; TRBD2 matches at 11 bases. CDR3 length: 16 residues. CDR1 and CDR2 from the germline V gene are SGHRS and YFSETQ. The V gene end was trimmed by 2 bases and the J gene end by 10 bases; junction bases not matched to a gene: 11. The CDR3 DNA sequence: TGCGCCAGCAGCTTCATAGCGGGAGGGGATTATAACGAGCAGTTCTTC. Its protein is CASSFIAGGDYNEQFF.

This chain joins TRBV3-1 (or the pseudogene TRBV3-2) and TRBJ2-3; the match to TRBD2 covers 7 bases. This CDR3 comprises 21 residues. With V trimmed by 4 bases and J by 0 bases, 22 bases remained unmatched. Germline V CDR1 and CDR2: LGHDT, YNNKEL (reference sequence). The CDR3 nucleotides are TGTGCCAGCAGCCCCCCCCTCGGGGTGCTTTCGTCGGGAGGTAGCACAGATACGCAGTATTTT. It codes for CASSPPLGVLSSGGSTDTQYF.

V is TRBV19 and J is TRBJ1-3; 8 nucleotides agree with TRBD1. Trimming at V came to 10 bases and at J to 4 bases, leaving 6 bases not matched to a gene. CDR1 is LNHDA, CDR2 SQIVND, per germline (reference sequence). The CDR3 sequence is 13 residues long. The chain's CDR3 is CAISGGRGNTIYF. For the CDR3, the DNA is TGTGCCATCTCAGGGGGCCGGGGAAACACCATATATTTT. Complete variable domain (other parts from reference TRBV19 and TRBJ1-3): DGGITQSPKYLFRKEGQNVTLSCEQNLNHDAMYWYRQDPGQGLRLIYYSQIVNDFQKGDIAEGYSVSREKKESFPLTVTSAQKNPTAFYLCAISGGRGNTIYFGEGSWLTVV.

The genes are TRBV7-8 and TRBJ1-2, with TRBD1 matching 7 bases. The CDR3 sequence is 14 residues long. From germline, CDR1 is SGHVS and CDR2 FQNEAQ. With V trimmed by 0 bases and J by 3 bases, 1 base remained unmatched. CDR3: CASSLAGTDYGYTF. Written as DNA, the CDR3 is TGTGCCAGCAGCTTAGCGGGGACAGACTATGGCTACACCTTC.

A word on this clone: Distinct nucleotide sequences in the sample also encode this CDR3. This sequence joins TRBV5-4 and TRBJ1-1; no firm D call. The CDR3 runs 12 residues. V gave up 4 bases and J gave up 1 base, with 5 bases separating them. Germline CDR1 SGHNT, CDR2 YYREEE (reference sequence). The CDR3 here is CASSSRNTEAFF. The CDR3 DNA sequence: TGTGCCAGCAGCAGCCGGAACACTGAAGCTTTCTTT.

The V and J genes are TRBV4-2 and TRBJ2-5, with 7 bases that match TRBD2. Germline V gene sequence: CDR1 LGHNA, CDR2 YNFKEQ. V dropped 6 bases and J dropped 1; count of bases not matched to a gene: 2. The CDR3 is 13 amino acids. The CDR3: CASRASGQETQYF. CDR3 in DNA: TGTGCCAGCAGGGCTAGCGGCCAAGAGACCCAGTACTTC.

This chain joins TRBV5-1 and TRBJ2-5; TRBD2 matches 9 bases. V shed 2 bases and J 4 bases; nucleotides not matched to a gene: 12. This CDR3 is built from 17 residues. CDR1 is SGHRS and CDR2 is YFSETQ in the germline V gene. In DNA, the CDR3 is TGCGCCAGCAGCTTAGGCGCGATAGCGGGAGTAACAGAGACCCAGTACTTC. As protein: CASSLGAIAGVTETQYF.

This chain joins TRBV6-5 and TRBJ1-4; no clear D. The CDR3 contains 14 residues. CDR1 and CDR2 from the germline V gene are MNHEY and SVGAGI. Between the trimmed V and J ends, which lost 10 bases and 4 bases, there was a span of 16 bases. The CDR3 region has the DNA TGTGCCACCTTTTCCTGGACTCTTAATGAAAAACTGTTTTTT. Translating it yields CATFSWTLNEKLFF.

The rearrangement links TRBV19 to TRBJ1-1; D ambiguous. This CDR3 region has 14 residues. Trimming stripped 3 bases from V and 0 bases from J, with 8 bases between. Germline CDR1 is LNHDA and CDR2 is SQIVND (reference sequence). CDR3 sequence reads: CASSMWSLNTEAFF. CDR3 DNA sequence: TGTGCCAGTAGTATGTGGAGCCTGAACACTGAAGCTTTCTTT.

The chain links TRBV7-2 to TRBJ1-1; no clear D. Germline V gene lookup returns CDR1 SGHTA and CDR2 FQGNSA. Between the trimmed V and J ends, which lost 1 base and 4 bases, there was a span of 13 bases. The CDR3 covers 15 residues. The CDR3 is CASSLGRILGTEAFF. The CDR3 bases are TGTGCCAGCAGCTTAGGGCGGATTCTGGGCACTGAAGCTTTCTTT.

The chain has TRBV30 and TRBJ2-7, with D perhaps TRBD1 (6 bases). The CDR3 length is 15 residues. V shed 3 bases and J shed 4 bases, with 19 bases lying between them. CDR1 and CDR2 (germline): GTSNPN, SVGIG (reference sequence). CDR3 in DNA: TGTGCCTGGAGCGTCATCTACAGGGTCGGGTACGAGCAGTACTTC. It codes for CAWSVIYRVGYEQYF.

The J gene is TRBJ1-2, the V gene TRBV18; a weak D match, TRBD1 (6 bases). This CDR3 is 13 amino acids long. V shed 3 bases and J shed 6 bases, with 11 bases lying between them. Per the germline V gene, CDR1 is KGHSH and CDR2 is LQKENI. As DNA, the CDR3 is TGTGCCAGCTCACCCACAGGGATCCATGGCTACACCTTC. Translated: CASSPTGIHGYTF.

The chain couples TRBV5-4 to TRBJ1-4; D call uncertain. This CDR3 contains 15 residues. Per germline, CDR1 SGHNT and CDR2 YYREEE (reference sequence). With 3 bases removed from V and 8 bases from J, the gap between germline ends came to 17 bases. CDR3 sequence reads: CASSSGGLGGEKLFF. The CDR3 DNA sequence: TGTGCCAGCAGCTCTGGAGGTTTAGGAGGGGAAAAACTGTTTTTT.